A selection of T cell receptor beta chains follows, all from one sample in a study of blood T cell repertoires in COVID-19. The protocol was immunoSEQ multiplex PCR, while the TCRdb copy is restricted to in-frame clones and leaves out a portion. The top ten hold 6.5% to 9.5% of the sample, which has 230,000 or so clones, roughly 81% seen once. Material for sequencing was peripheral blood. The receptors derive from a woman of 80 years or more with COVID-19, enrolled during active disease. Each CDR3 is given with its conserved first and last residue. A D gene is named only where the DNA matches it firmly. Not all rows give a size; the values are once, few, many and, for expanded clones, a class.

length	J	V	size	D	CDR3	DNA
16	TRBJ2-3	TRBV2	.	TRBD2	CASPSGVGERPDTQYF	TGTGCCAGTCCTAGCGGGGTCGGAGAGAGGCCAGATACGCAGTATTTT
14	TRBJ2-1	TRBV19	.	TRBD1	CASSKGAIMNEQFF	TGTGCCAGTAGTAAGGGGGCGATTATGAATGAGCAGTTCTTC
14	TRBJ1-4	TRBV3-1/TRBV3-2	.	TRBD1	CASSHRGLEEKLFF	TGTGCCAGCAGCCACAGGGGGCTCGAGGAAAAACTGTTTTTT
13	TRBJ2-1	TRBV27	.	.	CASSLAELGEQFF	TGTGCCAGCAGTTTAGCGGAGCTAGGTGAGCAGTTCTTC
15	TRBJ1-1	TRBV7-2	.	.	CASSPSAGRSTEAFF	TGTGCCAGCAGCCCAAGCGCAGGGCGGTCCACTGAAGCTTTCTTT
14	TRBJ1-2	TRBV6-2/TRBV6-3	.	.	CASSYSGKSYGYTF	TGTGCCAGCAGTTACTCGGGCAAGTCCTATGGCTACACCTTC
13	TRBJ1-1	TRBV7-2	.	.	CASSLEGRKKAFF	TGTGCCAGCAGCTTAGAGGGGCGGAAAAAAGCTTTCTTT
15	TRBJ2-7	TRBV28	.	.	CASSFGQRLSREQYF	TGTGCCAGCAGTTTCGGGCAGCGGCTTTCCAGAGAGCAGTACTTC
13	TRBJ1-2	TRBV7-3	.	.	CASSPDGNYGYTF	TGTGCCAGCAGCCCAGACGGGAACTATGGCTACACCTTC
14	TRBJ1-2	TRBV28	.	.	CASTWDTSNYGYTF	TGTGCCAGCACCTGGGACACCTCTAACTATGGCTACACCTTC
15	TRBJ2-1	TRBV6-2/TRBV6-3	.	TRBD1	CASSLDRVLRNEQFF	TGTGCCAGCAGTCTAGACAGGGTTTTAAGGAATGAGCAGTTCTTC
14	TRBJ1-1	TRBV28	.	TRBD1	CASSLSIGQGGAFF	TGTGCCAGCAGTTTAAGTATCGGACAGGGGGGAGCTTTCTTT
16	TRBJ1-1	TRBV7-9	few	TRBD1	CASSPQLTGKLTEAFF	TGTGCCAGCAGCCCACAGTTGACAGGGAAGTTGACTGAAGCTTTCTTT
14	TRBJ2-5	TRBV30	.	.	CAWSPQRGIETQYF	TGTGCCTGGAGTCCCCAGAGAGGGATAGAGACCCAGTACTTC
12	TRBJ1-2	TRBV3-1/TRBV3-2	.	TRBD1	CASSGTGLGYTF	TGTGCCAGCAGCGGGACAGGCCTGGGCTACACCTTC
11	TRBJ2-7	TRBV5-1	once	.	CASKIEYEQYF	TGCGCCAGCAAGATAGAGTACGAGCAGTACTTC
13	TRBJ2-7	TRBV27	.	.	CASTLRRGYEQYF	TGTGCCAGCACGCTTCGCCGGGGTTACGAGCAGTACTTC
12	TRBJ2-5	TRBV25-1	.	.	CASSVEGETQYF	TGTGCCAGCAGTGTAGAGGGAGAGACCCAGTACTTC
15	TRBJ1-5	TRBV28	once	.	CASRPQGDGNQPQHF	TGTGCCAGCAGGCCACAGGGAGATGGCAATCAGCCCCAGCATTTT